This is a list of T cell receptor beta chains from one sample in a study of control samples from healthy donors and cancer patients. Sequenced by immunoSEQ multiplex PCR; TCRdb stores in-frame clones only, minus some. The data contain 150,000 or so clones, over 85% of them singletons. Sequenced sample: blood. Receptors originate from a middle-aged woman in good health. The CDR3 runs from the conserved cysteine through the conserved F or W. D genes are given only for firm matches.

CDR3 protein: CASSIITSNYGYTF
CDR3 DNA: TGTGCCAGCAGTATCATAACAAGTAACTATGGCTACACCTTC
J gene: TRBJ1-2
V gene: TRBV2
D gene: .
CDR3 length: 14

CDR3 protein: CASSSGIDQPQHF
CDR3 DNA: TGCGCCAGCAGTTCGGGGATTGATCAGCCCCAGCATTTT
J gene: TRBJ1-5
V gene: TRBV10-1
D gene: .
CDR3 length: 13

CDR3 protein: CASSQGASAPAYEQYF
CDR3 DNA: TGCGCCAGCAGCCAAGGCGCTAGCGCACCGGCCTACGAGCAGTACTTC
J gene: TRBJ2-7
V gene: TRBV4-1
D gene: .
CDR3 length: 16

CDR3 protein: CASSLERGVYNEQFF
CDR3 DNA: TGTGCCAGCAGCCTCGAGCGGGGGGTCTACAATGAGCAGTTCTTC
J gene: TRBJ2-1
V gene: TRBV6-5
D gene: TRBD2
CDR3 length: 15

CDR3 protein: CASSWDRTYEQYF
CDR3 DNA: TGTGCCAGCAGCTGGGACAGAACCTACGAGCAGTACTTC
J gene: TRBJ2-7
V gene: TRBV5-6
D gene: TRBD1
CDR3 length: 13

CDR3 protein: CASRPDRGSDEKLFF
CDR3 DNA: TGTGCCAGCAGACCAGACAGGGGGAGCGATGAAAAACTGTTTTTT
J gene: TRBJ1-4
V gene: TRBV6-4
D gene: TRBD1
CDR3 length: 15

CDR3 protein: CASRQGSGRALRGTDTQYF
CDR3 DNA: TGTGCCAGCAGGCAAGGGAGCGGGAGGGCCCTCAGAGGCACAGATACGCAGTATTTT
J gene: TRBJ2-3
V gene: TRBV2
D gene: TRBD2
CDR3 length: 19

CDR3 protein: CASSTGGVREKLFF
CDR3 DNA: TGCGCCAGCAGCACCGGGGGGGTAAGAGAAAAACTGTTTTTT
J gene: TRBJ1-4
V gene: TRBV5-1
D gene: .
CDR3 length: 14

CDR3 protein: CASSSSRGGFTEAFF
CDR3 DNA: TGTGCCAGCAGCTCATCACGAGGGGGATTCACTGAAGCTTTCTTT
J gene: TRBJ1-1
V gene: TRBV6-5
D gene: .
CDR3 length: 15

CDR3 protein: CASSLEMRPQHF
CDR3 DNA: TGTGCCAGCAGTTTAGAAATGAGGCCCCAGCATTTT
J gene: TRBJ1-5
V gene: TRBV12-3/TRBV12-4
D gene: .
CDR3 length: 12

CDR3 protein: CAIRGSNGNTEAFF
CDR3 DNA: TGTGCCATCAGGGGAAGCAACGGGAACACTGAAGCTTTCTTT
J gene: TRBJ1-1
V gene: TRBV10-3
D gene: .
CDR3 length: 14